These 25 T cell receptor beta chains came from one sample sequenced in a study of identifying expanded T cells in peripheral blood. Sequenced by immunoSEQ multiplex PCR; TCRdb stores in-frame clones only, minus some. The sample consists of 95,000 to 100,000 clones, around 85% of them appearing once. The specimen sequenced was blood. The receptors come from a person aged 18 to 75 in good health.

The V gene is TRBV2, the J gene TRBJ2-1; D is perhaps TRBD2 (5 bases). Germline CDR1 is SNHLY and CDR2 is FYNNEI. The CDR3 has 13 amino acids. V was trimmed by 6 bases and J by 3 bases, leaving 9 bases between them. Here the CDR3 reads CASRDGGYNEQFF. CDR3 coding DNA: TGTGCCAGCAGGGACGGAGGCTACAATGAGCAGTTCTTC.

The chain is built from TRBV5-1 and TRBJ2-7; TRBD2 agrees at 14 bases. V was pared by 4 bases and J by 5 bases, with 8 bases of the junction left unmatched. CDR3 length equals 16 residues. Germline assignment: CDR1 SGHRS and CDR2 YFSETQ. CDR3 sequence: CASSPTPTSGGDEQYF. CDR3 bases: TGCGCCAGCAGCCCGACCCCGACTAGCGGGGGGGACGAGCAGTACTTC.

The chain recombines TRBV7-9 with TRBJ2-7; 7 bases fit TRBD1. Germline CDR1 and CDR2: SEHNR and FQNEAQ (reference sequence). The CDR3 is made up of 14 amino acids. V was pared by 5 bases and J by 2 bases, with 6 bases of the junction left unmatched. The CDR3 is CASSAQGQTYEQYF. The CDR3 DNA reads as TGTGCCAGCAGCGCTCAGGGACAGACCTACGAGCAGTACTTC.

The sample holds one count of this clone. The chain is built from TRBV6-6 and TRBJ1-6; D is perhaps TRBD1 (5 bases). The CDR3 totals 15 residues. Germline V CDR1 and CDR2: MNHNY, SVGAGI (reference sequence). V was shortened by 6 bases and J by 10 bases, with 19 bases between the two germline ends. The CDR3 DNA is TGTGCCAGCAGAGTTGGGGGGAAGAGGGGATCACCCCTCCACTTT. Translation gives CASRVGGKRGSPLHF.

V is TRBV5-1 and J is TRBJ1-2; D is perhaps TRBD1 (5 bases). With 0 bases removed from V and 7 bases from J, the gap between germline ends came to 13 bases. Germline V CDR1 and CDR2: SGHRS, YFSETQ. The CDR3 totals 14 residues. The CDR3 bases are TGCGCCAGCAGCTTGGATCCGGGGACTGGTGGCTACACCTTC. Protein sequence: CASSLDPGTGGYTF.

In DNA, the CDR3 is TGTGCCAGCAGTTTGTGGGGGGGCCAGAATGAGCAGTTCTTC. This gives the protein CASSLWGGQNEQFF. V and J are TRBV6-5 and TRBJ2-1; TRBD2 is a possible D gene (7 bases). This CDR3 contains 14 residues. Trimming removed 4 bases from V and 7 bases from J, with 14 bases in between. Germline lookup yields CDR1 MNHEY and CDR2 SVGAGI.

The chain carries TRBV27 and TRBJ1-1; weak D call: TRBD1 (6 bases). CDR3 length equals 14 residues. Germline CDR1 and CDR2: MNHEY and SMNVEV (reference sequence). The V end lost 7 bases, the J end lost 10 bases, and 22 bases lay between the germline ends. The CDR3 region has the DNA TGTGCCAGCACGGGGCCTTCAGGGGTGTCTGGAGCTTTCTTT. It codes for CASTGPSGVSGAFF.

The rearrangement uses TRBV6-6 and TRBJ1-2, with a tentative D call TRBD1 (5 bases). This CDR3 is built from 13 residues. Germline CDR1 is MNHNY and CDR2 is SVGAGI (reference sequence). Deletions cut 6 bases from V and 6 bases from J, with 14 bases between. The CDR3: CASSLTETDGYTF. The CDR3 DNA reads as TGTGCCAGCAGCTTGACAGAAACCGATGGCTACACCTTC.

A single count supports this clone. The chain uses TRBV6-5 and TRBJ1-1; D is uncertain. This CDR3 comprises 14 residues. Germline V lookup: CDR1 MNHEY, CDR2 SVGAGI. V dropped 3 bases and J dropped 3 bases, with 11 bases sitting between them. Written as DNA, the CDR3 is TGTGCCAGCAGTTATTCATCGCTGGACACTGAAGCTTTCTTT. It specifies CASSYSSLDTEAFF.

In this sample, this clone turned up once. This chain joins TRBV5-4 and TRBJ2-1, with TRBD2 matching over 9 bases. Germline CDR1 and CDR2: SGHNT and YYREEE (reference sequence). The CDR3 has 14 residues. The V gene end was trimmed by 2 bases and the J gene end by 11 bases; junction bases not matched to a gene: 8. The DNA of the CDR3 is TGTGCCAGCAGCTTCCAGGGTAGCGGGGGCAAGCAGTTCTTC. Protein product: CASSFQGSGGKQFF.

V and J are TRBV6-6 and TRBJ1-2, with TRBD1 identical over 8 bases. The V segment lost 6 bases and the J segment 0 bases; nucleotides outside the gene matches: 9. Germline CDR1 MNHNY, CDR2 SVGAGI (reference sequence). The CDR3 loop spans 16 amino acids. The CDR3 nucleotides are TGTGCCAGCAGCCGAGGACAGGGCGCTTCTAACTATGGCTACACCTTC. Protein product: CASSRGQGASNYGYTF.

This clone was recorded only once. The chain links TRBV19 to TRBJ2-7; the D gene is possibly TRBD1 (6 bases). Germline CDR1 is LNHDA and CDR2 is SQIVND (reference sequence). The V end lost 1 base, the J end lost 2 bases, and 9 bases lay between the germline ends. This CDR3 is built from 14 residues. CDR3 in amino acids: CASSIAQGPYEQYF. In nucleotides, the CDR3 is TGTGCCAGTAGTATAGCACAGGGACCCTACGAGCAGTACTTC.

This clone was recorded a few times. V gene TRBV4-2 combines with J gene TRBJ2-1; D remains unclear. Trimming removed 0 bases from V and 0 bases from J, with 9 bases in between. This CDR3 region has 16 residues. Germline CDR1 LGHNA, CDR2 YNFKEQ. This CDR3 reads CASSQEPVSSYNEQFF. DNA of the CDR3: TGTGCCAGCAGCCAAGAGCCGGTCAGCTCCTACAATGAGCAGTTCTTC.

The genes are TRBV4-3 and TRBJ1-2; D is perhaps TRBD1 (5 bases). In germline, CDR1 is LGHNA, CDR2 YSLEER. The V gene lost 3 bases and the J gene lost 4 bases, with 9 bases spanning the gap. The CDR3 totals 13 residues. CDR3 DNA sequence: TGCGCCAGCAGCCAGGAGGGGCGCTATGGCTACACCTTC. It is translated as CASSQEGRYGYTF.

The chain is built from TRBV6-4 and TRBJ1-1; the D is unclear. This CDR3 is 17 amino acids long. The ends were cut back, 2 bases at V and 1 base at J, with 17 bases in the middle. The germline V gene has CDR1 MRHNA and CDR2 SNTAGT. CDR3 nucleotide sequence: TGTGCCAGCAGTGACGCGGGAAGGGAAAATCCGAACACTGAAGCTTTCTTT. It encodes CASSDAGRENPNTEAFF.

The chain recombines TRBV4-3 with TRBJ1-2, with 7 bases fitting TRBD1. CDR3 length equals 14 residues. Germline trimming cut 3 bases from V and 4 bases from J; bases unmatched to any gene: 5. CDR1 LGHNA and CDR2 YSLEER come from the germline V gene. CDR3 amino acids: CASSHAGGVYGYTF. CDR3 in DNA: TGCGCCAGCAGCCATGCAGGGGGAGTCTATGGCTACACCTTC.

V and J are TRBV6-5 and TRBJ2-4; 7 positions agree with TRBD1. The germline V gene encodes CDR1 MNHEY and CDR2 SVGAGI. V lost 0 bases, J lost 7 bases, and 6 bases stayed unmatched. This CDR3 is built from 15 residues. CDR3: CASSYSEGAGNIQYF. The CDR3 DNA is TGTGCCAGCAGTTACTCAGAGGGGGCCGGGAACATTCAGTACTTC.

The CDR3 reads CASSQERASGLPEAFF. The CDR3, as DNA: TGCGCCAGCAGCCAAGAAAGAGCCTCCGGGTTACCTGAAGCTTTCTTT. V is TRBV4-3 and J is TRBJ1-1; no firm D call. In germline, CDR1 is LGHNA, CDR2 YSLEER. V lost 0 bases and J lost 6, with 17 bases in between. The CDR3 length is 16 residues.

V and J are TRBV6-1 and TRBJ2-7; a weak D match, TRBD1 (6 bases). Germline loops: CDR1 MNHNS, CDR2 SASEGT. Trimming took 8 bases from V and 0 from J, leaving 14 bases between them. The CDR3 is 14 amino acids. CDR3 nucleotides: TGTGCCAGCCGTAGAACAGGGCTCTCCTACGAGCAGTACTTC. Protein: CASRRTGLSYEQYF.

V usage is TRBV28 and J usage is TRBJ2-7; the match to TRBD1 covers 9 bases. Germline lookup yields CDR1 MDHEN and CDR2 SYDVKM. The junction had 7 bases not matched to a gene; V was cut back by 7 bases and J by 3 bases. CDR3 length equals 14 residues. In DNA, the CDR3 is TGTGCCAGCACCCCCGGGACAGGGTACTACGAGCAGTACTTC. Translating gives CASTPGTGYYEQYF.

The chain combines TRBV4-3 with TRBJ2-7; TRBD1 matches 8 bases. Germline assignment: CDR1 LGHNA and CDR2 YSLEER. The V gene end was trimmed by 0 bases and the J gene end by 4 bases; junction bases not matched to a gene: 11. The CDR3 has 17 residues. The CDR3 region is CASSQDRGRGLSYEQYF. CDR3 DNA: TGCGCCAGCAGCCAAGATAGGGGCAGGGGGCTGTCTTACGAGCAGTACTTC.

The V call is TRBV2, the J call TRBJ1-3; 10 nucleotides align to TRBD1. The junction had 8 bases not matched to a gene; V was cut back by 8 bases and J by 4 bases. CDR1 and CDR2 from the germline V gene are SNHLY and FYNNEI. The CDR3 extends over 15 amino acids. The CDR3 DNA reads as TGTGCCAGCGGGCCAAGACAGGGGGCAGGAAACACCATATATTTT. Protein product: CASGPRQGAGNTIYF.

CDR3 in DNA: TGTGCCAGCAGCTTATTCCAGGAGCAGTACTTC. Translation gives CASSLFQEQYF. The chain couples TRBV7-9 to TRBJ2-7; D unresolved. V was trimmed by 2 bases and J by 7 bases, leaving 6 bases between them. The CDR3 loop spans 11 amino acids. Germline lookup yields CDR1 SEHNR and CDR2 FQNEAQ (reference sequence). Based on the CDR3 plus reference TRBV7-9 and TRBJ2-7, the full variable domain is DTGVSQNPRHKITKRGQNVTFRCDPISEHNRLYWYRQTLGQGPEFLTYFQNEAQLEKSRLLSDRFSAERPKGSFSTLEIQRTEQGDSAMYLCASSLFQEQYFGPGTRLTVT.

As to this clone: Given a much more abundant clone one base away, this may be a read error. This chain links TRBV27 with TRBJ1-1; a possible D gene is TRBD1 (6 bases). This CDR3 comprises 13 residues. Germline CDR1 reads MNHEY; CDR2 reads SMNVEV (reference sequence). V was trimmed by 4 bases and J by 3 bases, leaving 9 bases between them. The CDR3 DNA sequence: TGTGCCAGCAGTTACAGGGAGTACACTGAAGCTTTCTTT. Translated, it gives CASSYREYTEAFF.

The chain carries TRBV7-2 and TRBJ1-1, with 8 nucleotides matching TRBD1. With V trimmed by 2 bases and J by 3 bases, 11 bases remained unmatched. The CDR3 loop spans 17 amino acids. Germline assignment: CDR1 SGHTA and CDR2 FQGNSA. The CDR3 here is CASSLNPDRAGDTEAFF. The CDR3 region has the DNA TGTGCCAGCAGCTTAAACCCGGACAGGGCGGGAGACACTGAAGCTTTCTTT.